This T cell receptor beta chain was captured by sequencing in a study of T cell responses to AZD1222 COVID-19 vaccine. Assay used: immunoSEQ multiplex PCR; TCRdb lists only in-frame clones, some missing. The repertoire holds tens of thousands of clones, with 89% as singletons. This CDR3 is built from 16 residues. Germline-derived CDR1 and CDR2 are ENHRY and SYGVKD. V shed 0 bases and J shed 0 bases, with 9 bases lying between them. This sample comprised peripheral blood, obtained 28 days after the second AZD1222 dose. The gene calls are TRBV10-3 and TRBJ2-4; the D is unclear. This receptor was taken from an adult who received the AZD1222 COVID-19 vaccine. The CDR3 reads CAISESEKEAKNIQYF. The CDR3 DNA reads as TGTGCCATCAGTGAGTCCGAGAAAGAAGCCAAAAACATTCAGTACTTC.